One T cell receptor beta chain is described in this entry. As the sequencing template, cDNA was produced by extracting RNA and reverse transcribing it. Sequencing used immunoSEQ multiplex PCR; TCRdb keeps in-frame clones, though not all of them. The table shows fewer than 100,000 clones, with 40% to 45% occurring only once. The data are from a study of CD8+ T cells in alopecia areata. Study background: Twice a day, 5 to 10 mg of oral tofacitinib was administered to treated patients.

V gave up 3 bases and J gave up 4 bases, with 15 bases separating them. This CDR3 has 14 residues. Per the germline V gene, CDR1 is GTSNPN and CDR2 is SVGIG (reference sequence). The sequencing sample was made of CD4+ T cells sorted from blood. The chain is built from TRBV30 and TRBJ2-5, with a weak D call TRBD2 (5 bases). This receptor was taken from a human donor with alopecia areata. CDR3 sequence reads: CAWSGVARGETQYF. The CDR3, as DNA: TGTGCCTGGAGCGGGGTGGCCCGGGGAGAGACCCAGTACTTC.